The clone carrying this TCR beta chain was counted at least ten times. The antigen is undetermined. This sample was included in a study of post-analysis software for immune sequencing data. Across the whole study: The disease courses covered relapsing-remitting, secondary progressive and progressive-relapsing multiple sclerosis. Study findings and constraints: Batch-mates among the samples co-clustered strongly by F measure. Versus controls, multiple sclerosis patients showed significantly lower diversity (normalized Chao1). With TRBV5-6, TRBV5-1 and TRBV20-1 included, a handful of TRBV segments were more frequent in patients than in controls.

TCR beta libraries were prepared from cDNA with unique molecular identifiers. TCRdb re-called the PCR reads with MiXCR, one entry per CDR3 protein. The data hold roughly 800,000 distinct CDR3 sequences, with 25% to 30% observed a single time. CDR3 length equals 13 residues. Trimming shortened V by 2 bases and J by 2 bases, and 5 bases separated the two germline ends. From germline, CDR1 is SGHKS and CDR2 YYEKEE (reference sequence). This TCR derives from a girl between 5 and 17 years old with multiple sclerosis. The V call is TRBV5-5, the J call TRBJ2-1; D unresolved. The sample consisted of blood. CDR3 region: CASSLGAYNEQFF. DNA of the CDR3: TGTGCCAGCAGCTTAGGCGCCTACAATGAGCAGTTCTTC.